Sequencing of this T cell receptor (beta chain) was carried out in a study of blood T cell repertoires in COVID-19. Germline CDR1 and CDR2: MDHEN and SYDVKM. Trimming pared 6 bases from V and 10 bases from J, leaving 22 bases between. The CDR3 covers 15 residues. In the original analysis: The authors estimated nucleated cell counts from reference gene primer amplification. Method: immunoSEQ multiplex PCR; TCRdb's copy keeps in-frame clones and lacks some. The V and J calls and the clone size are those of that table, but D and trimming were determined from the DNA. The data hold fewer than 250,000 clones, with more than 70% observed a single time.

The sample taken for sequencing was peripheral blood. The chain has TRBV28 and TRBJ1-3, with no clear D. The TCR sequence derives from a man aged 50-59 years with active or convalescent COVID-19. The CDR3 spells CASRNSGALMGTIYF. CDR3 bases: TGTGCCAGCAGAAATAGCGGCGCTCTGATGGGTACCATATATTTT. Full variable domain (missing parts from reference TRBV28 and TRBJ1-3): DVKVTQSSRYLVKRTGEKVFLECVQDMDHENMFWYRQDPGLGLRLIYFSYDVKMKEKGDIPEGYSVSREKKERFSLILESASTNQTSMYLCASRNSGALMGTIYFGEGSWLTVV.